This entry lists 3 T cell receptor beta chains sequenced from one sample in a study of CD8 T cells in ankylosing spondylitis. TCRdb used MiXCR to reprocess the 5' RACE reads, holding one entry per CDR3 protein. The sample has around 330,000 distinct CDR3 sequences, under 14% seen once. Sequencing was done on a sample of blood, either unsorted or a sorted T cell fraction (not recorded which). The receptor set was obtained from a female donor with ankylosing spondylitis or in good health (not recorded which).

At least ten counts were recorded for this clonotype. This chain links TRBV11-2 with TRBJ1-3; D uncertain. The germline V gene encodes CDR1 SGHAT and CDR2 FQNNGV. Between the trimmed V and J ends, which lost 3 bases and 5 bases, there was a span of 14 bases. The CDR3 runs to 15 residues. Here the CDR3 reads CASSFALFRRNTIYF. Written as DNA, the CDR3 is TGTGCCAGCAGCTTCGCATTGTTCCGAAGAAACACCATATATTTT.

V usage is TRBV5-1 and J usage is TRBJ1-1; the D is unclear. The V and J ends lost 4 bases and 8 bases respectively, with 15 bases between them. The CDR3 consists of 13 residues. From germline, CDR1 is SGHRS and CDR2 YFSETQ. The CDR3 loop reads CASSIGRPQEAFF. As DNA, the CDR3 is TGCGCCAGCAGCATAGGACGCCCTCAAGAAGCTTTCTTT.

This clonotype was seen just once. A read error may be the cause here, since a much bigger clone is one base away. The V call is TRBV9, the J call TRBJ2-2; weak D call: TRBD2 (6 bases). Germline CDR1 SGDLS, CDR2 YYNGEE. The CDR3 spans 12 residues. CDR3 sequence (DNA): TGTGCCAGCAGCCCTAATTCCCGGGAGCCGTTTTTT. Its protein is CASSPNSREPFF.